Presented here are 2 T cell receptor beta chains from one specimen sequenced in a study of PD-1 blockade in classical Hodgkin lymphoma. TCRdb keeps only in-frame clones here, not all; method: immunoSEQ multiplex PCR. The sample records approximately 35,000 clones, around 94% being singletons. Specified time point: newly diagnosed, previously untreated cHL patient sample. Sequencing used peripheral blood mononuclear cells (PBMCs). These receptors were collected from a human donor with classical Hodgkin lymphoma.

The chain has TRBV27 and TRBJ2-3; D is perhaps TRBD2 (5 bases). There are 15 residues in the CDR3. Germline CDR1 and CDR2: MNHEY and SMNVEV (reference sequence). V was shortened by 4 bases and J by 0 bases, with 11 bases between the two germline ends. CDR3 DNA sequence: TGTGCCAGCAGTTCCTTGCCGGGAAGCACAGATACGCAGTATTTT. Translation: CASSSLPGSTDTQYF.

This chain uses TRBV5-1 with TRBJ1-1; D gene ambiguous. Germline V gene lookup returns CDR1 SGHRS and CDR2 YFSETQ. V shed 0 bases and J shed 4 bases, with 10 bases lying between them. The CDR3 sequence is 14 residues long. The CDR3 bases are TGCGCCAGCAGCTTGGTTGTCTTCGGCACTGAAGCTTTCTTT. As protein: CASSLVVFGTEAFF.